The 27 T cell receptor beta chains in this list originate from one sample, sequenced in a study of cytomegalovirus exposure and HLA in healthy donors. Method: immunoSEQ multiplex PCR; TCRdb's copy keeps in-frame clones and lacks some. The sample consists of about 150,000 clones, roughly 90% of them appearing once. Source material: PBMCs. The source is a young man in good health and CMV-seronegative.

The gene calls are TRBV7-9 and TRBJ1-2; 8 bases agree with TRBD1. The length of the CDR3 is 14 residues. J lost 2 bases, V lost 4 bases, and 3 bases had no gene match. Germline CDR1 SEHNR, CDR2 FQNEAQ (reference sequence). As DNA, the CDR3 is TGTGCCAGCAGCTCCAGGACAGGGAACTATGGCTACACCTTC. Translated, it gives CASSSRTGNYGYTF.

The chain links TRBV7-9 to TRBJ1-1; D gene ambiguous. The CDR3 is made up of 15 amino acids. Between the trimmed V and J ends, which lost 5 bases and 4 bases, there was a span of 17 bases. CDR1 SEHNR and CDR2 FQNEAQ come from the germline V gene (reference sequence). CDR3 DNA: TGTGCCAGCAGCCCTCCCGCCCGAGGATCCACTGAAGCTTTCTTT. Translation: CASSPPARGSTEAFF.

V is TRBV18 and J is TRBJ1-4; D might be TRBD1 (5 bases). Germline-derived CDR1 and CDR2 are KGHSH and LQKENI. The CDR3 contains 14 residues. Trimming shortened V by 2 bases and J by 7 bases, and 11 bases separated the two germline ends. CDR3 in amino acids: CASSPTGVAEKLFF. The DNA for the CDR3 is TGTGCCAGCTCACCAACGGGGGTTGCTGAAAAACTGTTTTTT.

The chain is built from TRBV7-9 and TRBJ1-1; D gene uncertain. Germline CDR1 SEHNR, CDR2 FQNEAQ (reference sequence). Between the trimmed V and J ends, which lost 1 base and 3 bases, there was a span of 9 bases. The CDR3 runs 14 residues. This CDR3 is CASSLGYEDTEAFF. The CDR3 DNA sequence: TGTGCCAGCAGCTTAGGGTATGAGGACACTGAAGCTTTCTTT.

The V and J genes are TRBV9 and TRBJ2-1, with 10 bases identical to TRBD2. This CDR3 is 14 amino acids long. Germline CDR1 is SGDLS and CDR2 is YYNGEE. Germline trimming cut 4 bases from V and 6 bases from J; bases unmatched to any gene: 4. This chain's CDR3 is CASSSGRASNEQFF. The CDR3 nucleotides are TGTGCCAGCAGCAGCGGGAGGGCAAGCAATGAGCAGTTCTTC.

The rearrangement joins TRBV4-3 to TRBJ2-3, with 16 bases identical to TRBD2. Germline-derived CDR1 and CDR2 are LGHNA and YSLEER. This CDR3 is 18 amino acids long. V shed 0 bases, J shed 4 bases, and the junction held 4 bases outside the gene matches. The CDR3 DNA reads TGCGCCAGCAGCCAAGACGGGACTAGCGGGAGGGCCGCAGATACGCAGTATTTT. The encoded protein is CASSQDGTSGRAADTQYF.

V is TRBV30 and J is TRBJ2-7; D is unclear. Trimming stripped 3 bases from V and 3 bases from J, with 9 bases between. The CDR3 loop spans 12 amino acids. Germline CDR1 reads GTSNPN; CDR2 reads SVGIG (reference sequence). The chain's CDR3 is CAWSSSGYEQYV. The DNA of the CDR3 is TGTGCCTGGAGCTCCTCAGGCTACGAGCAGTACGTC.

CDR3 protein: CASSLYRGLNTEAFF. CDR3 bases: TGTGCCAGCAGCCTATACAGGGGGTTGAACACTGAAGCTTTCTTT. The chain has TRBV14 and TRBJ1-1; TRBD1 matches at 8 bases. The CDR3 consists of 15 residues. J was trimmed by 0 bases and V by 4 bases; bases with no gene match: 4. Germline lookup yields CDR1 SGHDN and CDR2 FVKESK. Full variable domain (missing parts from reference TRBV14 and TRBJ1-1): EAGVTQFPSHSVIEKGQTVTLRCDPISGHDNLYWYRRVMGKEIKFLLHFVKESKQDESGMPNNRFLAERTGGTYSTLKVQPAELEDSGVYFCASSLYRGLNTEAFFGQGTRLTVV.

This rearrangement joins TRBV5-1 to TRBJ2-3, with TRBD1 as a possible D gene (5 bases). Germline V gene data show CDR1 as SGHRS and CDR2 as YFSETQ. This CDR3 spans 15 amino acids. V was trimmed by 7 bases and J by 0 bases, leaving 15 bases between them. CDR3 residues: CASQLQQVSTDTQYF. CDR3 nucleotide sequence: TGCGCCAGCCAACTTCAACAGGTTAGCACAGATACGCAGTATTTT.

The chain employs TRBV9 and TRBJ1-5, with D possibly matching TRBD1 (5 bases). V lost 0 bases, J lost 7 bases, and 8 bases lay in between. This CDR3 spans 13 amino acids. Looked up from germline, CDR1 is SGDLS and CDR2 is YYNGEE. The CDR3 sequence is CASSVGGRQPQHF. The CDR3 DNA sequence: TGTGCCAGCAGCGTAGGGGGCCGGCAGCCCCAGCATTTT.

In DNA, the CDR3 is TGTGCTAGTGGTTCTGGACTAGCAACTAGCACAGATACGCAGTATTTT. Its protein product is CASGSGLATSTDTQYF. V is TRBV12-5 and J is TRBJ2-3; 8 nucleotides agree with TRBD2. The ends lost 4 bases at V and 0 bases at J; junction bases unmatched: 6. CDR3 length: 16 amino acids. Germline CDR1 is LGHNT and CDR2 is FRNRAP.

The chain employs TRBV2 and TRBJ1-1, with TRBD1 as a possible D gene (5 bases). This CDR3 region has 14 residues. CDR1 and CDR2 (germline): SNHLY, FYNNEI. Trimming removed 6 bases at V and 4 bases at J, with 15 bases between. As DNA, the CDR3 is TGTGCCAGCAGGGGGATGCAGGGTGGCACTGAAGCTTTCTTT. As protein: CASRGMQGGTEAFF.

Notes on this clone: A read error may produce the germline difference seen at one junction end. This CDR3 is CASSEGGAYGQYF. The CDR3 DNA follows: TGTGCCAGCAGTGAGGGTGGGGCCTACGGGCAGTACTTC. The V gene is TRBV2, the J gene TRBJ2-7, with D maybe TRBD1 (5 bases). This CDR3 has 13 residues. CDR1 and CDR2 (germline): SNHLY, FYNNEI.

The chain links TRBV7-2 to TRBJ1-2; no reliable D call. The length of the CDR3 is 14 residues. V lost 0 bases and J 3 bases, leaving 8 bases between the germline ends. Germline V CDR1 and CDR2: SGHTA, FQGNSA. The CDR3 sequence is CASSLAYTDYGYTF. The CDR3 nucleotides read TGTGCCAGCAGCTTAGCATACACCGACTATGGCTACACCTTC.

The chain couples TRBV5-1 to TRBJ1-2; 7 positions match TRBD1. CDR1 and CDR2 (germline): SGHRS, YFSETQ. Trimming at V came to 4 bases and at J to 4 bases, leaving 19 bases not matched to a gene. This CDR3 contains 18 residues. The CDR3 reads CASSTQQGLGLKVYGYTF. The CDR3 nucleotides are TGCGCCAGCAGCACGCAACAGGGGCTTGGGCTTAAGGTCTATGGCTACACCTTC.

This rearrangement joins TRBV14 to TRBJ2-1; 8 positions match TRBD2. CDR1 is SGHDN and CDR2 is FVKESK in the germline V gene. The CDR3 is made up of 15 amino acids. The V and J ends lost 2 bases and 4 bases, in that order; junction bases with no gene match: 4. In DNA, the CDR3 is TGTGCCAGCAGCCAAACAGCGGGAGCTTACAATGAGCAGTTCTTC. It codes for CASSQTAGAYNEQFF.

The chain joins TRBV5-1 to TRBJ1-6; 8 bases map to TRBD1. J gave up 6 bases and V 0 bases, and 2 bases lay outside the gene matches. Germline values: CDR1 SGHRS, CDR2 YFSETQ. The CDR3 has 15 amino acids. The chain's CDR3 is CASSLGQGSNSPLHF. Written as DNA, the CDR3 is TGCGCCAGCAGCTTGGGACAGGGGTCTAATTCACCCCTCCACTTT. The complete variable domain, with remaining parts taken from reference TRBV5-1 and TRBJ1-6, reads KAGVTQTPRYLIKTRGQQVTLSCSPISGHRSVSWYQQTPGQGLQFLFEYFSETQRNKGNFPGRFSGRQFSNSRSEMNVSTLELGDSALYLCASSLGQGSNSPLHFGNGTRLTVT.

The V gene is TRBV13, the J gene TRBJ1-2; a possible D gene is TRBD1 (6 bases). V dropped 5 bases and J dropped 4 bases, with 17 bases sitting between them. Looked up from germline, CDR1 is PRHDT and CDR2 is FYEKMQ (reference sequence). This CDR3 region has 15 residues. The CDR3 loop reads CASSPWGGAAYGYTF. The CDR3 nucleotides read TGTGCCAGCAGCCCATGGGGGGGCGCGGCCTATGGCTACACCTTC.

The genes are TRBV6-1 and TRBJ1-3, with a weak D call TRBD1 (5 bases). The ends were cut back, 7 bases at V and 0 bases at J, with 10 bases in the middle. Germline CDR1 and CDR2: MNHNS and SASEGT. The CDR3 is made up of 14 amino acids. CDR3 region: CASKGQGSGNTIYF. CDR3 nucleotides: TGTGCCAGCAAAGGCCAGGGCTCTGGAAACACCATATATTTT.

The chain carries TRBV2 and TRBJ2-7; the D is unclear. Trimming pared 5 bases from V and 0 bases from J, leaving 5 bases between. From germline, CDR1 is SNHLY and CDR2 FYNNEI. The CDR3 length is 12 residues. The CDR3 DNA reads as TGTGCCAGCAGTTCATTCTCCTACGAGCAGTACTTC. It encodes CASSSFSYEQYF.

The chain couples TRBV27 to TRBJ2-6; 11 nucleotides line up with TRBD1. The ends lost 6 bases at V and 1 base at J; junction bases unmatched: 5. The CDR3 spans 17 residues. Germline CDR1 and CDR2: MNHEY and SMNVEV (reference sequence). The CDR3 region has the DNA TGTGCCAGCAGCAAGGACAGGGGGCTATCTGGGGCCAACGTCCTGACTTTC. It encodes CASSKDRGLSGANVLTF.

The CDR3 sequence: CATSRTPGGAHNEQFF. CDR3 nucleotide sequence: TGTGCCACCAGCAGAACCCCGGGGGGGGCCCACAATGAGCAGTTCTTC. The chain is built from TRBV15 and TRBJ2-1, with 8 positions matching TRBD2. Germline V gene data show CDR1 as LNHNV and CDR2 as YYDKDF (reference sequence). CDR3 size: 16 residues. The V gene end was trimmed by 2 bases and the J gene end by 5 bases; junction bases not matched to a gene: 8.

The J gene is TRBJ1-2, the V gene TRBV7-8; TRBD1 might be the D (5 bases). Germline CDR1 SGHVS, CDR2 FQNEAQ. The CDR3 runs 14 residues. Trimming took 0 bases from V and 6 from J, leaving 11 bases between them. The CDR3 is CASSLAGGSHGYTF. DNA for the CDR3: TGTGCCAGCAGCTTAGCGGGGGGGTCGCATGGCTACACCTTC.

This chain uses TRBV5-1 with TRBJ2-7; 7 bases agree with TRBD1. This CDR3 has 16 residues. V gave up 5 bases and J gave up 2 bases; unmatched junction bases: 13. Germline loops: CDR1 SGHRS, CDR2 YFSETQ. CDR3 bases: TGCGCCAGCAGTCTGGTGGTTTCGGGACAGCCCTACGAGCAGTACTTC. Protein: CASSLVVSGQPYEQYF.

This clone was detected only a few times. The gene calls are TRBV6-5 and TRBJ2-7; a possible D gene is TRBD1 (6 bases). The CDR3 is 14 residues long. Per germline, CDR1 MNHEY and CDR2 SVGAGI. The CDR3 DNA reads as TGTGCCAGCGTCATACAGGGTTTTTACTATCAACACCACGTC. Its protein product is CASVIQGFYYQHHV.

Here the CDR3 reads CASSQGQGLNIQYF. The CDR3 DNA sequence: TGTGCCAGCTCACAAGGACAGGGGTTAAACATTCAGTACTTC. The chain employs TRBV18 and TRBJ2-4, with 9 bases fitting TRBD1. Trimming took 4 bases from V and 6 from J; bases not matched to a gene: 4. This CDR3 has 14 residues. Germline CDR1 KGHSH, CDR2 LQKENI.

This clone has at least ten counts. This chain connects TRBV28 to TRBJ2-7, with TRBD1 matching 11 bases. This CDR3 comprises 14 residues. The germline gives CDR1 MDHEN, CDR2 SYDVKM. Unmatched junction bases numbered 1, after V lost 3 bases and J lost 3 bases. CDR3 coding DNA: TGTGCCAGCAGTTTTGGGACAGGGGGCTACGAGCAGTACGTC. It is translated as CASSFGTGGYEQYV.